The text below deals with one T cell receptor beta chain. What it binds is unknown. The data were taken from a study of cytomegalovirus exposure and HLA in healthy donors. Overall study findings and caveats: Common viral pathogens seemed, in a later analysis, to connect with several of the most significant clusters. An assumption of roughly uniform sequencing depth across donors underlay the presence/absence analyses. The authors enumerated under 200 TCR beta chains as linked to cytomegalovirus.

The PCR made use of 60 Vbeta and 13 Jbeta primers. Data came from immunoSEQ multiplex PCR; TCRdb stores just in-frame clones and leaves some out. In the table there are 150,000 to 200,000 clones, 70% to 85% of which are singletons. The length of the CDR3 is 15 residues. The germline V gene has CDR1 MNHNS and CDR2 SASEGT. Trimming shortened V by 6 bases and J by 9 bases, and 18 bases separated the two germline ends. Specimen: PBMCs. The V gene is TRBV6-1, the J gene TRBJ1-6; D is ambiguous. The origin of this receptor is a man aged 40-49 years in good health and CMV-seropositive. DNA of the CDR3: TGTGCCAGCAGGTCTCTGAGGGAGCAGAGTTCACCCCTCCACTTT. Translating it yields CASRSLREQSSPLHF.